A selection of T cell receptor beta chains follows, all from one sample in a study of blood T cell repertoires in COVID-19. Sequenced by immunoSEQ multiplex PCR; TCRdb stores in-frame clones only, minus some. The sample holds 110,000 to 150,000 clones; about 87% are singletons and the top ten take about 11%. The sequencing sample was made of PBMCs or T cells enriched from blood (not recorded which). The receptors derive from a man in his 60s who had recovered from COVID-19. Each CDR3 is given with its conserved first and last residue. Fields, in order: V gene, J gene, CDR3 protein.

TRBV18	TRBJ1-2	CASSVTAGADGDYTF
TRBV28	TRBJ2-7	CASSPSVGQTTSYEQYF
TRBV28	TRBJ2-3	CASSLPSGYQVDTQYF
TRBV19	TRBJ1-6	CASSIEGPAYDSPLHF
TRBV27	TRBJ1-6	CASSFDIGYNSPLHF
TRBV11-3	TRBJ2-3	CASSLGSSGSTDTQYF
TRBV5-4	TRBJ2-7	CASSSDDRGGYEQYF
TRBV9	TRBJ2-2	CASSVDYGELFF
TRBV14	TRBJ2-7	CASSHPGLGVREQYF
TRBV5-1	TRBJ2-1	CASSLRGGTYNEQFF
TRBV5-5	TRBJ1-1	CASSLTRDYVEAFF
TRBV10-3	TRBJ1-2	CAIGRQQGDYGYTF
TRBV19	TRBJ2-7	CASSRDRAVEEQYF
TRBV5-5	TRBJ1-3	CASSLGPGRGQSGNTIYF
TRBV14	TRBJ2-7	CASSQVEDREVYEQYF
TRBV6-5	TRBJ2-2	CASSYSAGLNTGELFF
TRBV3-1/TRBV3-2	TRBJ2-7	CASSQDRVSYEQYF
TRBV27	TRBJ1-2	CASSSPGQGSRVNYGYTF
TRBV9	TRBJ1-5	CASSTGTGINQPQHF
TRBV15	TRBJ2-3	CATGRGNTDTQYF
TRBV27	TRBJ2-2	CASSFLPGANTGELFF
TRBV15	TRBJ1-2	CATSSAWAVNYGYTF
TRBV2	TRBJ2-5	CASSGGSIATQYF
TRBV9	TRBJ2-2	CASSWTSGGYTGELFF
TRBV18	TRBJ1-4	CASSLQGLNEKLFF
TRBV28	TRBJ1-2	CASRDRGPEGYTF
TRBV29-1	TRBJ1-4	CSVEEGQGGGKLFF
TRBV12-3/TRBV12-4	TRBJ2-5	CASRERASGTQYF
TRBV6-5	TRBJ1-3	CASSQTGTGDTIYF
TRBV30	TRBJ1-6	CAWNPTGAGSPLHF
TRBV19	TRBJ2-1	CASNPGTQNEQFF
TRBV27	TRBJ2-7	CASSLLGSGYEQYF
TRBV30	TRBJ2-1	CAWSVRGLNEQFF
TRBV2	TRBJ2-7	CASRPGQGGWEQYF
TRBV2	TRBJ2-5	CASSEGIAGPWETQYF
TRBV29-1	TRBJ1-1	CSVEDRPGTEAFF
TRBV3-1/TRBV3-2	TRBJ2-2	CASSQTGYTGELFF
TRBV24-1	TRBJ2-2	CATSGGVAGVNTGELFF
TRBV5-5	TRBJ1-5	CASSLSYSNQPQHF
TRBV28	TRBJ2-7	CASSAPGAYEQYF
TRBV6-5	TRBJ2-1	CASSILAGVGNEQFF